A single sample is the source of the 24 T cell receptor beta chains below, sequenced in a study of blood T cell repertoires in COVID-19. The repertoire was sequenced with immunoSEQ multiplex PCR; TCRdb's copy has only in-frame clones and lacks some. The table lists under 50,000 clones, around nine tenths of them singletons. Source material: peripheral blood. The source is a man aged 70 or older with active COVID-19.

Only a few counts were recorded for this clone. The J gene is TRBJ1-3, the V gene TRBV4-3; D is undetermined. CDR3 length: 17 amino acids. Trimming left V 4 bases short and J 0 bases short, with 16 bases between. CDR1 and CDR2 (germline): LGHNA, YSLEER. CDR3 in amino acids: CASSPHPRQDSGNTIYF. CDR3 coding DNA: TGCGCCAGCAGCCCGCACCCCCGGCAGGACTCTGGAAACACCATATATTTT.

The rearrangement joins TRBV6-5 to TRBJ2-7; 12 bases map to TRBD1. Germline V gene sequence: CDR1 MNHEY, CDR2 SVGAGI. The length of the CDR3 is 15 residues. Losses at the gene ends were 5 bases for V and 5 bases for J; bases not matched to a gene: 7. The CDR3 is CASSLAGQGADEQYF. The CDR3 nucleotides read TGTGCCAGCAGTCTAGCGGGACAGGGGGCCGACGAGCAGTACTTC.

V usage is TRBV4-1 and J usage is TRBJ2-4; 7 nucleotides line up with TRBD1. Germline lookup yields CDR1 MGHRA and CDR2 YSYEKL. The junction had 8 bases not matched to a gene; V was cut back by 4 bases and J by 5 bases. This CDR3 comprises 15 residues. The CDR3 DNA follows: TGCGCCAGCAGCCGAAGCGACAGGGTTCAAAACATTCAGTACTTC. It translates to CASSRSDRVQNIQYF.

This clone has just a few counts. The rearrangement links TRBV18 to TRBJ2-7; D perhaps matches TRBD2 (5 bases). The CDR3 runs to 14 residues. V was clipped by 6 bases and J by 0 bases, with 12 bases between them. Germline loops: CDR1 KGHSH, CDR2 LQKENI. CDR3 DNA sequence: TGTGCCAGCTCCTCGGGGTTAAGCTCCTACGAGCAGTACTTC. Translating gives CASSSGLSSYEQYF.

J is TRBJ2-1 and V is TRBV3-1 (or the pseudogene TRBV3-2); no reliable D call. CDR3 length: 12 residues. CDR1 and CDR2 (germline): LGHDT, YNNKEL (reference sequence). Trimming removed 4 bases from V and 8 bases from J, with 9 bases in between. The CDR3 DNA sequence: TGTGCCAGCAGCCTCGACTGGTATGAGCAGTTCTTC. This codes for CASSLDWYEQFF.

The chain employs TRBV10-3 and TRBJ1-3, with 7 bases that match TRBD1. This CDR3 has 14 amino acids. CDR1 ENHRY and CDR2 SYGVKD come from the germline V gene. V dropped 5 bases and J dropped 3; count of bases not matched to a gene: 4. The CDR3 here is CAISLTGVGNTIYF. CDR3 nucleotide sequence: TGTGCCATCAGTCTTACAGGGGTTGGAAACACCATATATTTT.

V usage is TRBV18 and J usage is TRBJ2-5; TRBD2 is a possible D gene (6 bases). The CDR3 is 13 residues long. CDR1 is KGHSH, CDR2 LQKENI, per germline. The V and J ends lost 4 bases and 4 bases respectively, with 10 bases between them. Written as DNA, the CDR3 is TGTGCCAGCTCACAGGGACTGCTAGAGACCCAGTACTTC. Amino acids: CASSQGLLETQYF.

The chain links TRBV18 to TRBJ2-7, with 8 bases identical to TRBD2. The CDR3 totals 17 residues. Germline V gene data show CDR1 as KGHSH and CDR2 as LQKENI. With V trimmed by 0 bases and J by 3 bases, 10 bases remained unmatched. CDR3 in DNA: TGTGCCAGCTCACCACCCGGTGGGATAGCGGGATTCTACGAGCAGTACTTC. This codes for CASSPPGGIAGFYEQYF.

The gene calls are TRBV28 and TRBJ2-5; 8 bases are shared with TRBD2. Trimming removed 5 bases from V and 9 bases from J; junction bases left unmatched: 2. The CDR3 has 11 amino acids. Germline V gives CDR1 MDHEN, CDR2 SYDVKM. CDR3 region: CASSKLAAQYF. DNA for the CDR3: TGTGCCAGCAGTAAACTAGCGGCCCAGTACTTC.

The V and J genes are TRBV4-2 and TRBJ2-1; 9 nucleotides align to TRBD2. V lost 7 bases and J lost 3; bases outside the gene matches: 10. Germline V CDR1 and CDR2: LGHNA, YNFKEQ. The CDR3 consists of 16 residues. CDR3 in amino acids: CASNLLGGGDYNEQFF. The CDR3 DNA is TGTGCCAGCAACCTGCTCGGCGGGGGGGACTACAATGAGCAGTTCTTC.

The rearrangement joins TRBV7-2 to TRBJ2-3; 7 nucleotides align to TRBD2. The CDR3 covers 15 residues. CDR1 is SGHTA and CDR2 is FQGNSA in the germline V gene. V was clipped by 5 bases and J by 7 bases; unmatched bases: 12. CDR3 coding DNA: TGTGCCAGCAGCCCCTTGAGGGAGGGCCCGAATACGCAGTATTTT. It is translated as CASSPLREGPNTQYF.

The chain couples TRBV19 to TRBJ1-1; tentatively, D is TRBD1 (6 bases). CDR1 is LNHDA, CDR2 SQIVND, per germline (reference sequence). The CDR3 contains 15 residues. V lost 6 bases, J lost 0 bases, and 14 bases lay in between. The CDR3 protein is CASSHGGGLNTEAFF. The CDR3 DNA reads as TGTGCCAGTAGCCATGGGGGGGGCCTGAACACTGAAGCTTTCTTT.

This clone was counted a single time. This chain joins TRBV2 and TRBJ2-3, with D perhaps TRBD2 (6 bases). Deletions cut 5 bases from V and 2 bases from J, with 14 bases between. The CDR3 is made up of 15 amino acids. CDR1 and CDR2 (germline): SNHLY, FYNNEI. The CDR3 here is CASSNNAGSTDTQYF. The CDR3 bases are TGTGCCAGCAGTAACAACGCGGGGTCCACAGATACGCAGTATTTT. The full variable domain, in which reference TRBV2 and TRBJ2-3 provide the parts outside the CDR3, is EPEVTQTPSHQVTQMGQEVILRCVPISNHLYFYWYRQILGQKVEFLVSFYNNEISEKSEIFDDQFSVERPDGSNFTLKIRSTKLEDSAMYFCASSNNAGSTDTQYFGPGTRLTVL.

This chain links TRBV28 with TRBJ2-2; D is perhaps TRBD2 (6 bases). CDR1 MDHEN and CDR2 SYDVKM come from the germline V gene. CDR3 length: 15 residues. V shed 6 bases and J shed 4 bases, with 15 bases lying between them. CDR3 DNA: TGTGCCAGCAGACCGGACCGGAGGGTCACCGGGGAGCTGTTTTTT. It is translated as CASRPDRRVTGELFF. The full variable domain, with the rest looked up from reference TRBV28 and TRBJ2-2, is DVKVTQSSRYLVKRTGEKVFLECVQDMDHENMFWYRQDPGLGLRLIYFSYDVKMKEKGDIPEGYSVSREKKERFSLILESASTNQTSMYLCASRPDRRVTGELFFGEGSRLTVL.

The CDR3, as DNA: TGTGCCACCAGTGATTCTAGCGGGAAGGGCAAAAACATTCAGTACTTC. Protein product: CATSDSSGKGKNIQYF. The J gene is TRBJ2-4, the V gene TRBV24-1; 9 bases fit TRBD2. CDR3 length: 16 residues. Trimming cost V 2 bases and J 3 bases; bases outside gene matches: 4. The germline V gene has CDR1 KGHDR and CDR2 SFDVKD.

This clone was detected only once. This chain links TRBV25-1 with TRBJ2-3; 15 bases agree with TRBD2. The CDR3 has 17 residues. From germline, CDR1 is MGHDK and CDR2 SYGVNS. V dropped 2 bases and J dropped 5; count of bases not matched to a gene: 5. CDR3 sequence reads: CASSEMGLAGGGDTQYF. For the CDR3, the DNA is TGTGCCAGCAGTGAAATGGGACTAGCGGGAGGTGGAGATACGCAGTATTTT. Complete variable domain (other parts from reference TRBV25-1 and TRBJ2-3): EADIYQTPRYLVIGTGKKITLECSQTMGHDKMYWYQQDPGMELHLIHYSYGVNSTEKGDLSSESTVSRIRTEHFPLTLESARPSHTSQYLCASSEMGLAGGGDTQYFGPGTRLTVL.

This chain connects TRBV19 to TRBJ1-2, with TRBD1 matching over 8 bases. Unmatched junction bases numbered 8, after V lost 6 bases and J lost 5 bases. The CDR3 has 14 amino acids. Germline V lookup: CDR1 LNHDA, CDR2 SQIVND (reference sequence). CDR3: CASRPTGQAYGYTF. In nucleotides, the CDR3 is TGTGCCAGTAGGCCTACGGGACAGGCTTATGGCTACACCTTC.

A single count supports this clone. The gene calls are TRBV4-2 and TRBJ1-5; no clear D gene. The CDR3 runs 16 residues. CDR1 and CDR2 from the germline V gene are LGHNA and YNFKEQ. V lost 1 base and J 2 bases, leaving 12 bases between the germline ends. CDR3 bases: TGTGCCAGCAGCCAAGTCGCCACCTCAGGCAATCAGCCCCAGCATTTT. It is translated as CASSQVATSGNQPQHF.

The V call is TRBV5-1, the J call TRBJ2-3, with TRBD2 identical over 7 bases. CDR1 and CDR2 (germline): SGHRS, YFSETQ. The J segment lost 2 bases and the V segment lost 2 bases, leaving 8 bases of the junction unmatched. CDR3 length: 16 amino acids. The CDR3: CASSLGGLGSTDTQYF. The CDR3, as DNA: TGCGCCAGCAGCTTAGGTGGACTAGGATCCACAGATACGCAGTATTTT.

The gene calls are TRBV6-5 and TRBJ2-5; 9 bases fit TRBD2. CDR1 and CDR2 from the germline V gene are MNHEY and SVGAGI. V shed 7 bases and J 4 bases; nucleotides not matched to a gene: 10. The CDR3 consists of 15 residues. Written as DNA, the CDR3 is TGTGCCAGCACCGTGGGCGGGAGGGCCGGAGAGACCCAGTACTTC. Its protein is CASTVGGRAGETQYF.

The chain joins TRBV11-2 to TRBJ2-5, with TRBD2 matching over 11 bases. The CDR3 consists of 17 residues. Germline V gene sequence: CDR1 SGHAT, CDR2 FQNNGV. After removal of 3 bases from V and 5 bases from J, the junction contained 11 bases not matched to a gene. CDR3 in amino acids: CASSFGLLAGESETQYF. CDR3 bases: TGTGCCAGCAGCTTCGGTCTACTAGCGGGAGAGAGTGAGACCCAGTACTTC.

The chain is built from TRBV19 and TRBJ2-2; 7 nucleotides align to TRBD2. The CDR3 has 15 amino acids. Germline V gene sequence: CDR1 LNHDA, CDR2 SQIVND (reference sequence). V dropped 5 bases and J dropped 5; count of bases not matched to a gene: 8. The CDR3 DNA follows: TGTGCCAGTAGTCCCACTAGCGTGATGACCGGGGAGCTGTTTTTT. It yields the protein CASSPTSVMTGELFF.

The chain recombines TRBV7-3 with TRBJ2-2; 7 positions agree with TRBD1. Germline CDR1 reads SGHTA; CDR2 reads FQGTGA. V trimming: 0 bases; J trimming: 6 bases; junction bases outside the gene matches: 13. The CDR3 extends over 18 amino acids. The CDR3 bases are TGTGCCAGCAGCTTAACTCCTGGGACAAAGGGGGCGTCCGGGGAGCTGTTTTTT. Encoded protein: CASSLTPGTKGASGELFF.

The CDR3 nucleotides are TGTGCCAGCACCCCGACAGGGAGCAATCAGCCCCAGCATTTT. It translates to CASTPTGSNQPQHF. This chain joins TRBV2 and TRBJ1-5, with 7 bases matching TRBD1. Germline assignment: CDR1 SNHLY and CDR2 FYNNEI. Losses at the gene ends were 7 bases for V and 1 base for J; bases not matched to a gene: 4. The CDR3 is 14 residues long.